These 4 T cell receptor beta chains came from one sample sequenced in a study of T-cell reconstitution after alpha-beta-depleted transplantation in children. The authors prepared the TCRbeta library with unique molecular identifiers. MiXCR was run by TCRdb on the PCR reads, yielding one entry per CDR3 protein. There are about 480,000 distinct CDR3 sequences in the sample; about 12% occur only once, and about 6% lies in the top ten. The sequences come from PBMCs from the stem cell graft donor, collected from the stem cell graft. Receptor source: a human donor who donated a stem cell graft to a child with combined immunodeficiency.

DNA of the CDR3: TGCAGTGCGGAGCTAGCGGGAGAGGTGGGGCAGTTCTTC. Its translation is CSAELAGEVGQFF. The J gene is TRBJ2-1, the V gene TRBV20-1, with TRBD2 matching over 10 bases. V lost 6 bases, J lost 12 bases, and 11 bases stayed unmatched. Germline lookup yields CDR1 DFQATT and CDR2 SNEGSKA (reference sequence). This CDR3 spans 13 amino acids.

This chain links TRBV5-1 with TRBJ1-1; D is undetermined. V was shortened by 2 bases and J by 1 base, with 9 bases between the two germline ends. CDR3 length: 14 residues. From germline, CDR1 is SGHRS and CDR2 YFSETQ. CDR3 loop: CASSLPDRNTEAFF. The CDR3 nucleotides read TGCGCCAGCAGCTTACCGGACCGGAACACTGAAGCTTTCTTT.

At least ten counts were recorded for this clonotype. The chain employs TRBV12-3 or TRBV12-4 and TRBJ2-2, with D tentatively TRBD1 (6 bases). Trimming took 5 bases from V and 5 from J, leaving 21 bases between them. This CDR3 is built from 17 residues. The CDR3 nucleotides read TGTGCCAGCAGTCCGCTACTTCGGACAGTGGGGACCGGGGAGCTGTTTTTT. Translated, it gives CASSPLLRTVGTGELFF.

This clonotype was found many times. The rearrangement joins TRBV30 to TRBJ2-5; 7 positions agree with TRBD2. CDR1 is GTSNPN and CDR2 is SVGIG in the germline V gene (reference sequence). This CDR3 contains 15 residues. Trimming cost V 4 bases and J 0 bases; bases outside gene matches: 8. In DNA form, the CDR3 reads TGTGCCTGGAAAGGAATGGGAGGGTACCAAGAGACCCAGTACTTC. As protein: CAWKGMGGYQETQYF.